One sample yielded the 25 T cell receptor beta chains listed below, sequenced in a study of identical twins. From the 5' RACE reads, TCRdb called clonotypes with MiXCR, one entry per CDR3 protein. The table records 600,000 to 800,000 distinct CDR3 sequences, around 20% of them present only once. This sample was shared with a second study, whose subject was T cells expressing NK-cell markers.

The sample was PBMCs. These receptors came from a woman in her late teens or twenties in good health.

The rearrangement uses TRBV20-1 and TRBJ2-7; no clear D gene. Looked up from germline, CDR1 is DFQATT and CDR2 is SNEGSKA (reference sequence). V lost 1 base to trimming and J lost 9 bases, with 13 bases between them. This CDR3 has 12 amino acids. The CDR3 bases are TGCAGTGCTAGAGTACCTGGTGTGGTGCAGTACTTC. Translating gives CSARVPGVVQYF.

This chain joins TRBV20-1 and TRBJ2-5; D uncertain. The V end lost 1 base, the J end lost 1 base, and 7 bases lay between the germline ends. This CDR3 is built from 13 residues. Germline V gives CDR1 DFQATT, CDR2 SNEGSKA (reference sequence). CDR3 sequence (DNA): TGCAGTGCTAGAGTGTTAAGCCAAGAGACCCAGTACTTC. It specifies CSARVLSQETQYF.

The sample holds a few counts of this clonotype. The chain couples TRBV28 to TRBJ2-7; D is possibly TRBD2 (7 bases). This CDR3 is 15 amino acids long. Germline CDR1 and CDR2: MDHEN and SYDVKM. V dropped 7 bases and J dropped 0 bases, with 16 bases sitting between them. CDR3 sequence reads: CASTQGGGSSYEQYF. The CDR3 region has the DNA TGTGCCAGCACCCAAGGGGGGGGTAGCTCCTACGAGCAGTACTTC.

The gene calls are TRBV7-2 and TRBJ1-1, with TRBD1 matching over 10 bases. Germline V gene sequence: CDR1 SGHTA, CDR2 FQGNSA. The CDR3 runs to 14 residues. The V gene end was trimmed by 1 base and the J gene end by 10 bases; junction bases not matched to a gene: 6. The CDR3, as DNA: TGTGCCAGCAGCTTAGGTCGAGGGGACAGGGGAGCTTTCTTT. Protein sequence: CASSLGRGDRGAFF.

The chain recombines TRBV6-5 with TRBJ2-1; D not resolved. Germline CDR1 MNHEY, CDR2 SVGAGI. Trimming shortened V by 4 bases and J by 1 base, and 8 bases separated the two germline ends. The CDR3 sequence is 14 residues long. Here the CDR3 reads CASSSRFSYNEQFF. The CDR3 DNA sequence: TGTGCCAGCAGTTCACGGTTTTCCTACAATGAGCAGTTCTTC.

This clonotype was found many times. V is TRBV15 and J is TRBJ2-7, with 9 bases fitting TRBD1. The V and J ends lost 1 base and 6 bases, in that order; junction bases with no gene match: 4. The CDR3 contains 14 residues. Germline CDR1 LNHNV, CDR2 YYDKDF (reference sequence). The CDR3 loop reads CATSRAGQGSEQYF. CDR3 coding DNA: TGTGCCACCAGCAGAGCGGGACAGGGAAGCGAGCAGTACTTC.

This clonotype was observed a few times. The rearrangement uses TRBV9 and TRBJ2-3, with 10 bases aligning to TRBD1. This CDR3 is 16 amino acids long. CDR1 is SGDLS and CDR2 is YYNGEE in the germline V gene. V lost 4 bases, J lost 4 bases, and 9 bases stayed unmatched. The CDR3 nucleotides read TGTGCCAGCAGCACCATGGGCGGACAGGGGGCAGATACGCAGTATTTT. Translating it yields CASSTMGGQGADTQYF.

The gene calls are TRBV30 and TRBJ2-5, with D possibly matching TRBD1 (6 bases). Germline CDR1 is GTSNPN and CDR2 is SVGIG (reference sequence). The CDR3 covers 13 residues. Trimming removed 5 bases at V and 4 bases at J, with 14 bases between. CDR3 in DNA: TGTGCCTGGGATGGGGGCGGTGGAGAGACCCAGTACTTC. This translates into CAWDGGGGETQYF.

This clonotype was found a few times. V is TRBV3-1 and J is TRBJ2-7, with 11 positions matching TRBD2. The CDR3 is 14 amino acids. The germline gives CDR1 LGHDT, CDR2 YNNKEL (reference sequence). Trimming took 7 bases from V and 4 from J; bases not matched to a gene: 6. The CDR3 region has the DNA TGTGCCAGCACCTTAGGGACTAGCGGATACGAGCAGTACTTC. It codes for CASTLGTSGYEQYF.

This clonotype was counted a few times. The chain employs TRBV6-2 or TRBV6-3 and TRBJ2-1; 14 bases align to TRBD2. V lost 5 bases, J lost 10 bases, and 16 bases stayed unmatched. Germline CDR1 and CDR2: MNHEY and SVGEGT. The CDR3 is 18 residues long. The CDR3 spells CASSPSGRLAGGLGEQFF. The CDR3 DNA is TGTGCCAGCAGTCCTTCAGGGCGACTAGCGGGAGGGCTAGGAGAGCAGTTCTTC.

Many counts were recorded for this clonotype. The chain employs TRBV20-1 and TRBJ2-3; the match to TRBD1 covers 9 bases. CDR1 DFQATT and CDR2 SNEGSKA come from the germline V gene (reference sequence). After removal of 6 bases from V and 10 bases from J, the junction contained 11 bases not matched to a gene. This CDR3 is built from 13 residues. The CDR3 spells CSAPGTGTFSQYF. CDR3 DNA sequence: TGCAGTGCGCCCGGGACAGGGACATTTTCGCAGTATTTT.

This clonotype was seen more than once but under ten times. The rearrangement joins TRBV21-1 to TRBJ2-7; the table's D call TRBD1 went unverified against the DNA. TRBV21-1 is classified as a pseudogene. This CDR3 spans 13 amino acids. CDR3 nucleotide sequence: TGTGCCAGCCACCACAGGGGAATCCACGAGCAGTACTTC. Its translation: CASHHRGIHEQYF.

This clonotype occurred a few times. The chain joins TRBV20-1 to TRBJ2-7; a possible D gene is TRBD1 (6 bases). The CDR3 totals 15 residues. Per the germline V gene, CDR1 is DFQATT and CDR2 is SNEGSKA (reference sequence). Trimming left V 4 bases short and J 10 bases short, with 26 bases between. The CDR3 loop reads CSATYISGTSWEQYF. The CDR3 nucleotides read TGCAGTGCTACCTACATTTCCGGGACATCGTGGGAACAGTACTTC.

In nucleotides, the CDR3 is TGCAGTGCTACCAAGCTTACTAGCGGAGCCAACACCGGGGAGCTGTTTTTT. Its translation is CSATKLTSGANTGELFF. The chain couples TRBV20-1 to TRBJ2-2; the match to TRBD2 covers 8 bases. CDR3 length equals 17 residues. Germline V gene sequence: CDR1 DFQATT, CDR2 SNEGSKA (reference sequence). V lost 4 bases and J lost 2; bases outside the gene matches: 12.

This clonotype was recorded a few times. The chain carries TRBV28 and TRBJ2-3, with 15 bases fitting TRBD2. The CDR3 runs to 15 residues. The germline V gene has CDR1 MDHEN and CDR2 SYDVKM. Trimming removed 3 bases from V and 7 bases from J; junction bases left unmatched: 2. CDR3 amino acids: CASSFGTSGRYTQYF. DNA for the CDR3: TGTGCCAGCAGTTTCGGGACTAGCGGGAGGTATACGCAGTATTTT.

This clonotype was found a few times. The chain employs TRBV7-2 and TRBJ2-7, with 9 bases aligning to TRBD1. The CDR3 loop spans 16 amino acids. The V and J ends lost 5 bases and 2 bases, in that order; junction bases with no gene match: 10. From germline, CDR1 is SGHTA and CDR2 FQGNSA. CDR3 amino acids: CASSQLRGQGTYEQYF. The CDR3 bases are TGTGCCAGCAGCCAACTCCGTGGACAGGGGACCTACGAGCAGTACTTC. The variable domain in full, completed from reference TRBV7-2 and TRBJ2-7, reads GAGVSQSPSNKVTEKGKDVELRCDPISGHTALYWYRQSLGQGLEFLIYFQGNSAPDKSGLPSDRFSAERTGGSVSTLTIQRTQQEDSAVYLCASSQLRGQGTYEQYFGPGTRLTVT.

This clonotype was seen a handful of times. The V and J genes are TRBV9 and TRBJ1-1; D is unclear. Trimming cost V 3 bases and J 0 bases, with 15 bases left between them. The CDR3 extends over 16 amino acids. CDR1 and CDR2 from the germline V gene are SGDLS and YYNGEE. The CDR3 bases are TGTGCCAGCAGCGCCATTCCTCAGGCCATGAACACTGAAGCTTTCTTT. Protein sequence: CASSAIPQAMNTEAFF.

The J gene is TRBJ2-3, the V gene TRBV6-5; D not resolved. The CDR3 contains 14 residues. Germline V gene lookup returns CDR1 MNHEY and CDR2 SVGAGI. Deletions cut 6 bases from V and 4 bases from J, with 14 bases between. CDR3 region: CASRAACGPDTQYF. The CDR3 DNA is TGTGCCAGCAGGGCAGCTTGTGGGCCAGATACGCAGTATTTT.

Many counts were recorded for this clonotype. V is TRBV6-1 and J is TRBJ1-5, with D possibly matching TRBD1 (5 bases). CDR1 is MNHNS and CDR2 is SASEGT in the germline V gene. There are 14 residues in the CDR3. V lost 6 bases, J lost 2 bases, and 11 bases lay in between. The CDR3 reads CASSPGLGNQPQHF. For the CDR3, the DNA is TGTGCCAGCAGCCCAGGGCTGGGCAATCAGCCCCAGCATTTT.

This clonotype was detected ten times or more. The V call is TRBV7-9, the J call TRBJ2-7; tentative D call: TRBD2 (6 bases). Germline V gives CDR1 SEHNR, CDR2 FQNEAQ (reference sequence). The CDR3 length is 13 residues. Deletions cut 5 bases from V and 7 bases from J, with 15 bases between. The CDR3 DNA follows: TGTGCCAGCAGCGCCGCTACTAGCAATGAGCAGTACTTC. It codes for CASSAATSNEQYF.

This clonotype appeared a few times. The rearrangement links TRBV7-2 to TRBJ2-3; D is possibly TRBD1 (6 bases). The CDR3 loop spans 15 amino acids. V lost 5 bases and J 0 bases, leaving 12 bases between the germline ends. Per germline, CDR1 SGHTA and CDR2 FQGNSA. CDR3 nucleotide sequence: TGTGCCAGCAGCCGAGGACAGCCGAGCACAGATACGCAGTATTTT. As protein: CASSRGQPSTDTQYF. The entire variable domain, with the rest obtained from reference TRBV7-2 and TRBJ2-3, is as follows: GAGVSQSPSNKVTEKGKDVELRCDPISGHTALYWYRQSLGQGLEFLIYFQGNSAPDKSGLPSDRFSAERTGGSVSTLTIQRTQQEDSAVYLCASSRGQPSTDTQYFGPGTRLTVL.

The chain recombines TRBV7-8 with TRBJ2-5; D possibly uses TRBD1 or TRBD2 (5 bases each). With the DNA end fitting TRBJ2-1 better, the J assignment may be wrong. Germline values: CDR1 SGHVS, CDR2 FQNEAQ. This CDR3 has 13 residues. The CDR3 here is CASSLGQSGTQFF. The CDR3 nucleotides read TGTGCCAGCAGCTTAGGACAATCTGGGACCCAGTTCTTC.

The J gene is TRBJ1-1, the V gene TRBV7-9; TRBD1 is a possible D gene (5 bases). CDR1 and CDR2 (germline): SEHNR, FQNEAQ (reference sequence). The CDR3 loop spans 12 amino acids. Between the trimmed V and J ends, which lost 4 bases and 9 bases, there was a span of 12 bases. In DNA form, the CDR3 reads TGTGCCAGCAGCTCGGCCGGACATAAAGCTTTCTTT. It translates to CASSSAGHKAFF.

This CDR3 reads CASSPPDGRTYNEQFF. The CDR3 coding sequence is TGTGCCAGCAGCCCCCCTGACGGGAGGACCTACAATGAGCAGTTCTTC. The V and J genes are TRBV9 and TRBJ2-1, with TRBD2 matching 7 bases. CDR3 length equals 16 residues. After removal of 4 bases from V and 2 bases from J, the junction contained 9 bases not matched to a gene. CDR1 and CDR2 (germline): SGDLS, YYNGEE.

This clonotype has only a few counts. This chain connects TRBV20-1 to TRBJ2-3; perhaps TRBD2 as D (5 bases). The germline V gene has CDR1 DFQATT and CDR2 SNEGSKA (reference sequence). The CDR3 spans 14 residues. Between the trimmed V and J ends, which lost 3 bases and 2 bases, there was a span of 12 bases. The CDR3: CSASVLGVTDTQYF. CDR3 in DNA: TGCAGTGCTAGCGTACTAGGAGTCACAGATACGCAGTATTTT.